This T cell receptor (beta chain) was documented in a study of T cell responses to AZD1222 COVID-19 vaccine. V trimming: 3 bases; J trimming: 5 bases; junction bases outside the gene matches: 13. Germline loops: CDR1 LNHDA, CDR2 SQIVND (reference sequence). The CDR3 is made up of 18 amino acids. Findings and limits, study-wide: Donors were largely white British and mainly female; clonal diversity was possibly underestimated. At baseline, just a handful of AZD1222 recipients tested seropositive. Receipt of two AZD1222 doses was followed by a rise in Spike-specific TCR breadth and depth. The CD4 TCRs associated with vaccination extended across spike and predominated at 160-218 and 743-854.

Sequenced by immunoSEQ multiplex PCR; TCRdb stores in-frame clones only, minus some. The table lists roughly 200,000 clones, roughly 92% of them singletons. On this clone itself: Antigen: not known.

Sequenced material: peripheral blood, taken on day 0 of AZD1222 vaccination. This receptor was obtained from an adult in good health. The V call is TRBV19, the J call TRBJ2-5; 12 nucleotides align to TRBD2. CDR3 bases: TGTGCCAGTAGTATCGCGACTAGCGGGGGCCTCCTGGGGGAGACCCAGTACTTC. Translation: CASSIATSGGLLGETQYF.